This T cell receptor (beta chain) comes out of a study of neoadjuvant anti-PD-1 for oral cavity cancer. Overall study: Patients without progression received a fourth nivolumab dose around day 43, then surgical resection on days 50-56. Notes on the study in general: Higher pretreatment Treg/Th17 ratios tracked higher pretreatment blood clonality.

The time point was: after neoadjuvant nivolumab, at surgical resection. Cohort: HPV-negative, locally advanced oral cavity squamous cell carcinoma patients. The germline gives CDR1 SGHNT, CDR2 YYREEE (reference sequence). With V trimmed by 4 bases and J by 2 bases, 3 bases remained unmatched. The CDR3 totals 13 residues. TCRdb's table, derived via immunoSEQ multiplex PCR, lists solely in-frame clones and lacks some. The sample contains 9,500 to 10,000 clones, about 65% of which appear only once. On this clone itself: Its antigen is not identified.

The source is a person between 40 and 85 years old with oral cavity squamous cell carcinoma. The J gene is TRBJ2-7, the V gene TRBV5-4; 7 bases fit TRBD1. The sample in question was PBMCs, obtained after nivolumab (anti-PD-1) treatment. The CDR3 region has the DNA TGTGCCAGCAGCCGGGGACAGCCCTACGAGCAGTACTTC. It specifies CASSRGQPYEQYF.